This T cell receptor (beta chain) was captured by sequencing in a study of blood T cells in healthy people across ages (dated by TCRdb to about 2015). Some background on the complete study: In model experiments, template switching captured about one uniquely barcoded TCR beta cDNA molecule for every two T cells. For two donors (one aged 18 to 29 and one aged 80 or older), the study analyzed two additional independent replicas of 1 million unique cDNA reads from the same blood draw. The donors were split into four age groups: young (average 16 years), middle-aged (about 40), aged (approximately 60) and long-lived (approximately 80). To avoid experimental bias, donors of different ages were spread randomly across the sequencing lanes. The study measured age-related changes in TCR beta repertoire diversity using deep sequencing normalized with unique cDNA molecular identifiers. What the research found in general, with its limitations: Estimates of total diversity from one million sequenced T cells were regarded as lower bounds and underestimates. Observed TCR beta diversity per million T cells fell roughly linearly with age, and a significant reduction was already apparent by age about 43. Compared with the aged group, more naive CD4+ T cells, fewer expanded clones and increased TCR diversity were shown by the long-lived group, suggesting age selection. Because profiling used bulk unsorted PBMCs, naive and antigen-experienced compartments could not be compared conclusively. There was a strong correlation between observed TCR beta diversity and the percentage of naive T cells measured by flow cytometry. The CMV infection status of donors was not known, potentially confounding age-related changes in expanded clonotypes.

Donors were a few dozen systemically healthy Caucasian individuals from Russia aged roughly 6 to 100 years. Each donor gave 8 to 10 milliliters of peripheral blood, drawn into EDTA-treated Vacutainer tubes. Ficoll-Paque density-gradient centrifugation was used to isolate PBMCs, with at least 7 million per sample. Trizol reagent was used to extract total RNA from PBMCs, with at least 5 micrograms per sample. The percentages of naive CD45RAhigh/CD27high T cells were determined by flow cytometry on a PBMC aliquot from every donor. The CDR3 sequence holds 14 residues, the cysteine and phenylalanine included. The DNA shown is the 42-base CDR3, in frame from base 1. The germline V gene (reference sequence) yields DFQATT for CDR1 and SNEGSKA for CDR2. The trim is 3 bases for V and 3 bases for J, with a gap of 13 bases between the germline ends. Libraries were prepared through 5' RACE. For sequencing, an Illumina HiSeq 2500 was employed. A second 7 to 11 cycle PCR used a sample-barcoded 5' primer and a J-beta primer mix. A unique molecular identifier was introduced onto each TCR beta cDNA molecule by a template-switch 5' adaptor carrying 12 random nucleotides. Each sample yielded at least 2.5 million CDR3-containing paired-end reads. First-strand cDNA synthesis was performed from all RNA using the Mint cDNA synthesis kit, with priming by a TRBC-specific oligonucleotide. All cDNA was treated with uracil-DNA glycosylase and then went through a first 18-cycle PCR with the universal primers M1SS and BC2_uni_R. In the original analysis: For normalization, 1 million high-quality reads were randomly selected from each sample, with every read carrying a distinct molecular identifier. Instead of being binned into consensus sequences, reads that shared molecular identifiers were thrown out. CDR3 identification, clonotype clustering and error correction used MiTCR with a Q25 quality threshold and the strictest error-elimination algorithm. A nonparametric unseen species model with Euler transformation was used to estimate lower-bound total TCR beta diversity. TCRdb reanalyzed the raw reads on its own, using fastp at Q25 for trimming and MiXCR for clone calling, and kept in-frame beta chains. Identical CDR3 protein sequences are pooled into one entry, listed with their most common genes and DNA. TCRdb's processing, not the authors', yielded these V and J calls. A total of about 730,000 distinct CDR3 sequences appear in this sample, roughly 45% of them only once. The ten largest clones take up roughly 19% of the sample.

With regard to this clonotype: What antigen it recognizes has not been identified. No base-level quality is on record; no much larger clone is a single base apart.

Here the chain combines TRBV20-1 and TRBJ2-3, and possibly TRBD2, on 6 matching bases. This clonotype originated in a woman aged 55 to 70 in good health. Sequenced input: blood. The CDR3 region: CSASPEGRTDTQYF. The nucleotides read TGCAGTGCTAGCCCGGAGGGGAGGACAGATACGCAGTATTTT.